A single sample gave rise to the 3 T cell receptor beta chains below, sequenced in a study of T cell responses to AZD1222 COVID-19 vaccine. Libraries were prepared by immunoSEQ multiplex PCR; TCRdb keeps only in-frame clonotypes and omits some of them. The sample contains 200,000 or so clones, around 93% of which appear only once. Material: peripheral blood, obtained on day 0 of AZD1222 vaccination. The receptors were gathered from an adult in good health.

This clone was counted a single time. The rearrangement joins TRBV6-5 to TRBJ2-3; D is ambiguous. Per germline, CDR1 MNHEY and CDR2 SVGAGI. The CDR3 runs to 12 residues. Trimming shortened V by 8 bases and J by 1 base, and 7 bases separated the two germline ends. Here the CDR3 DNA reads TGTGCCAGCGTGGCTGGCACAGATACGCAGTATTTT. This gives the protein CASVAGTDTQYF.

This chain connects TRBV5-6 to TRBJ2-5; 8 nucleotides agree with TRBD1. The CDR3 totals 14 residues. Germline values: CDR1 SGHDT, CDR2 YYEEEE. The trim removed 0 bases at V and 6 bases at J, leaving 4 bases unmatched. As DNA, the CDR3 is TGTGCCAGCAGCTTGGGGACAGGGACCCAGACCCAGTACTTC. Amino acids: CASSLGTGTQTQYF.

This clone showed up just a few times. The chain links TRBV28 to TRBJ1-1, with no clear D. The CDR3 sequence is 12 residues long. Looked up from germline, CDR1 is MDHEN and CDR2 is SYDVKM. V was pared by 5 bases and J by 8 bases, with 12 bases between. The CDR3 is CASSKYVGEAFF. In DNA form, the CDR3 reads TGTGCCAGCAGTAAGTATGTGGGAGAAGCTTTCTTT. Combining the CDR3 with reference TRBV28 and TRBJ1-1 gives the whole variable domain DVKVTQSSRYLVKRTGEKVFLECVQDMDHENMFWYRQDPGLGLRLIYFSYDVKMKEKGDIPEGYSVSREKKERFSLILESASTNQTSMYLCASSKYVGEAFFGQGTRLTVV.